Following are 21 T cell receptor beta chains from one sample sequenced in a study of T cell responses to AZD1222 COVID-19 vaccine. The protocol was immunoSEQ multiplex PCR, while the TCRdb copy is restricted to in-frame clones and leaves out a portion. The repertoire holds around 99,000 clones, with approximately 90% as singletons. Material: peripheral blood, obtained on day 0 of AZD1222 vaccination. The receptors were sampled from an adult in good health.

This CDR3 is CSVWSAEISGYTF. The CDR3 region has the DNA TGCAGCGTTTGGTCGGCAGAGATTTCGGGCTACACCTTC. The chain couples TRBV29-1 to TRBJ1-2; D unresolved. The CDR3 runs 13 residues. CDR1 and CDR2 from the germline V gene are SQVTM and ANQGSEA. The germline V and J ends were trimmed by 5 bases and 8 bases, with 18 bases remaining between them.

V usage is TRBV3-1 (or the pseudogene TRBV3-2) and J usage is TRBJ2-5, with TRBD2 as a possible D gene (6 bases). The V gene lost 5 bases and the J gene lost 7 bases, with 17 bases spanning the gap. The CDR3 is 14 amino acids. Germline V gene sequence: CDR1 LGHDT, CDR2 YNNKEL (reference sequence). CDR3 protein: CASSSGPGVGTQYF. The CDR3 region has the DNA TGTGCCAGCAGCTCTGGGCCGGGAGTAGGGACCCAGTACTTC.

V usage is TRBV5-4 and J usage is TRBJ2-6; D may be TRBD2 (6 bases). The germline gives CDR1 SGHNT, CDR2 YYREEE (reference sequence). The CDR3 consists of 17 residues. Trimming shortened V by 4 bases and J by 2 bases, and 16 bases separated the two germline ends. The chain's CDR3 is CASSPGLPGAGANVLTF. The CDR3 region has the DNA TGTGCCAGCAGCCCTGGACTACCCGGGGCTGGGGCCAACGTCCTGACTTTC.

This clone has a single count. The rearrangement links TRBV4-1 to TRBJ1-3; no reliable D call. This CDR3 comprises 16 residues. The ends were cut back, 1 base at V and 0 bases at J, with 10 bases in the middle. CDR1 MGHRA and CDR2 YSYEKL come from the germline V gene. The CDR3 protein is CASSQVSTRSGNTIYF. CDR3 in DNA: TGCGCCAGCAGCCAAGTTTCCACCCGCTCTGGAAACACCATATATTTT.

This chain connects TRBV30 to TRBJ1-1; maybe TRBD1 (5 bases). The CDR3 sequence is 14 residues long. V gave up 5 bases and J gave up 0 bases, with 13 bases separating them. Germline lookup yields CDR1 GTSNPN and CDR2 SVGIG (reference sequence). CDR3 bases: TGTGCCTGGCGACCTCCAGGGATGAACACTGAAGCTTTCTTT. Its translation: CAWRPPGMNTEAFF.

The V call is TRBV7-8, the J call TRBJ1-3, with a possible D match to TRBD1 (6 bases). CDR1 SGHVS and CDR2 FQNEAQ come from the germline V gene. The CDR3 consists of 16 residues. Trimming removed 1 base from V and 0 bases from J, with 10 bases in between. CDR3 sequence: CASSLGTASSGNTIYF. The CDR3 nucleotides read TGTGCCAGCAGCTTAGGGACAGCGAGCTCTGGAAACACCATATATTTT.

The gene calls are TRBV7-6 and TRBJ2-1; D might be TRBD1 (5 bases). V shed 1 base and J shed 7 bases, with 11 bases lying between them. The CDR3 is 14 amino acids. CDR1 and CDR2 (germline): SGHVS, FNYEAQ. The CDR3 protein is CASSLGPGRNEQFF. In DNA, the CDR3 is TGTGCCAGCAGCTTAGGGCCAGGGCGGAATGAGCAGTTCTTC.

The chain has TRBV7-8 and TRBJ2-1; D uncertain. Germline values: CDR1 SGHVS, CDR2 FQNEAQ. This CDR3 has 15 amino acids. With 1 base removed from V and 6 bases from J, the gap between germline ends came to 13 bases. The CDR3 nucleotides are TGTGCCAGCAGCTTAGGGAGCGACCCCGGCAATGAGCAGTTCTTC. Its protein is CASSLGSDPGNEQFF.

The genes are TRBV28 and TRBJ2-6, with a tentative D call TRBD2 (6 bases). V dropped 5 bases and J dropped 0 bases, with 11 bases sitting between them. Germline CDR1 and CDR2: MDHEN and SYDVKM. The CDR3 extends over 16 amino acids. The CDR3 DNA sequence: TGTGCCAGCAGTCGCGGGGAGAACTCTGGGGCCAACGTCCTGACTTTC. Translated, it gives CASSRGENSGANVLTF.

The chain couples TRBV3-1 (or the pseudogene TRBV3-2) to TRBJ2-7; 10 nucleotides align to TRBD2. Unmatched junction bases numbered 11, after V lost 1 base and J lost 5 bases. The CDR3 is 17 residues long. In germline, CDR1 is LGHDT, CDR2 YNNKEL (reference sequence). CDR3 bases: TGTGCCAGCAGCCAAGCCCTAGCGGGGGCCGGGCACAACGAGCAGTACTTC. This codes for CASSQALAGAGHNEQYF.

This clone was seen a single time. The rearrangement links TRBV4-1 to TRBJ1-2; D may be TRBD1 (6 bases). Germline V gene data show CDR1 as MGHRA and CDR2 as YSYEKL. Trimming removed 1 base at V and 4 bases at J, with 13 bases between. CDR3 length: 15 residues. For the CDR3, the DNA is TGCGCCAGCAGCCAAGTGGAGACAGGCGGCTATGGCTACACCTTC. Protein product: CASSQVETGGYGYTF.

The rearrangement uses TRBV6-5 and TRBJ2-7, with D perhaps matching TRBD1 or TRBD2 (5 bases each). Germline loops: CDR1 MNHEY, CDR2 SVGAGI. The CDR3 length is 14 residues. The germline V and J ends were trimmed by 8 bases and 2 bases, with 16 bases remaining between them. CDR3 sequence (DNA): TGTGCCAGCCGATCGACGGGACCGGCCTACGAGCAGTACTTC. Translating it yields CASRSTGPAYEQYF.

The chain couples TRBV6-5 to TRBJ1-1; possibly TRBD1 for D (5 bases). V lost 6 bases, J lost 4 bases, and 15 bases lay in between. The CDR3 contains 14 residues. Per the germline V gene, CDR1 is MNHEY and CDR2 is SVGAGI. The CDR3 DNA reads as TGTGCCAGCAGAATGGGTGGCGGGGGCACTGAAGCTTTCTTT. This codes for CASRMGGGGTEAFF.

The rearrangement joins TRBV7-9 to TRBJ1-2; 8 bases are a match to TRBD1. Germline values: CDR1 SEHNR, CDR2 FQNEAQ (reference sequence). The CDR3 is 15 amino acids. Trimming at V came to 5 bases and at J to 4 bases, leaving 9 bases not matched to a gene. In DNA form, the CDR3 reads TGTGCCAGCAGCCCTACGGACAGGGTATCCTATGGCTACACCTTC. Its translation is CASSPTDRVSYGYTF.

V is TRBV4-3 and J is TRBJ2-1; 12 nucleotides align to TRBD2. The germline V gene has CDR1 LGHNA and CDR2 YSLEER. This CDR3 is built from 18 residues. Trimming took 1 base from V and 9 from J; bases not matched to a gene: 13. CDR3 sequence reads: CASSQAGSASGRASEQFF. As DNA, the CDR3 is TGCGCCAGCAGCCAAGCTGGCAGCGCTAGCGGGAGGGCTAGTGAGCAGTTCTTC.

The chain carries TRBV6-5 and TRBJ2-2; D unclear. The CDR3 extends over 14 amino acids. V lost 7 bases to trimming and J lost 7 bases, with 16 bases between them. Germline CDR1 is MNHEY and CDR2 is SVGAGI. Here the CDR3 reads CASTLTSSHGELFF. The CDR3 bases are TGTGCCAGCACCCTCACCTCGAGTCACGGGGAGCTGTTTTTT.

The V gene is TRBV6-5, the J gene TRBJ2-6; tentatively, D is TRBD2 (6 bases). The V end lost 6 bases, the J end lost 2 bases, and 11 bases lay between the germline ends. The germline V gene has CDR1 MNHEY and CDR2 SVGAGI. The CDR3 is made up of 15 amino acids. In DNA, the CDR3 is TGTGCCAGCAGATCCGGGAGTACTGGGGCCAACGTCCTGACTTTC. This translates into CASRSGSTGANVLTF.

This clone was counted a few times. The chain has TRBV5-4 and TRBJ2-7, with TRBD2 identical over 9 bases. The germline V gene has CDR1 SGHNT and CDR2 YYREEE (reference sequence). Trimming cost V 0 bases and J 1 base; bases outside gene matches: 8. CDR3 length equals 17 residues. CDR3 nucleotide sequence: TGTGCCAGCAGCTTGGCGGGTCTAGCGGGACTATCCTACGAGCAGTACTTC. It specifies CASSLAGLAGLSYEQYF.

This clone was observed a few times. The chain uses TRBV9 and TRBJ1-4, with D maybe TRBD1 (5 bases). CDR3 size: 15 residues. Deletions cut 0 bases from V and 8 bases from J, with 14 bases between. Germline V lookup: CDR1 SGDLS, CDR2 YYNGEE. The CDR3, as DNA: TGTGCCAGCAGCGTAGGTTTGGCGGGGCGGGAAAAACTGTTTTTT. It codes for CASSVGLAGREKLFF.

The chain carries TRBV30 and TRBJ1-3; TRBD1 might be the D (5 bases). Germline-derived CDR1 and CDR2 are GTSNPN and SVGIG (reference sequence). There are 15 residues in the CDR3. Trimming removed 3 bases from V and 5 bases from J, with 17 bases in between. The CDR3 coding sequence is TGTGCCTGGAGCCCCAAGACAGTTGTAAGAAACACCATATATTTT. This codes for CAWSPKTVVRNTIYF.

The CDR3 DNA sequence: TGCGCCAGCAGCTTGGTCAAATCCGGGCTCCCCGGGGGAGAGACCCAGTACTTC. This sequence encodes CASSLVKSGLPGGETQYF. V gene TRBV5-1 combines with J gene TRBJ2-5; the D gene is possibly TRBD2 (6 bases). CDR1 SGHRS and CDR2 YFSETQ come from the germline V gene. CDR3 size: 18 residues. V was trimmed by 0 bases and J by 4 bases, leaving 22 bases between them.